The present entry profiles one TCR beta chain with its context. Its antigen is unidentified. These data come from a study of blood T cells in healthy people across ages. General study results and limits: PBMCs that were unsorted prevented a conclusive naive versus antigen-experienced comparison. Observed TCR beta diversity showed a strong correlation with the percentage of naive T cells as measured by flow cytometry.

Together with a sample-barcoded 5' primer, a J-beta primer mix was included in a second PCR lasting about 6 to 11 cycles. MiXCR, run by TCRdb on the 5' RACE reads, gives a single entry per CDR3 protein. The table includes around 1,000,000 distinct CDR3 sequences, 20% to 25% detected once. Another study also made use of these data, one on T cells of mothers and their children. Per that study: Thymic selection molds TCR recombination output in much the same way for related pairs as for unrelated pairs.

The source material was blood. The TCR originated in a girl aged 2-10 years in good health.

This CDR3 reads CASSHTGEGVYTF. The CDR3 region has the DNA TGTGCCAGCAGCCATACAGGGGAAGGCGTCTACACCTTC. This chain links TRBV7-9 with TRBJ1-2; 7 bases align to TRBD1. CDR3 length equals 13 residues. V was clipped by 5 bases and J by 10 bases; unmatched bases: 10. Germline V CDR1 and CDR2: SEHNR, FQNEAQ (reference sequence).